A selection of T cell receptor beta chains follows, all from one sample in a study of PD-L1 blockade in urothelial cancer. Assay used: immunoSEQ multiplex PCR; TCRdb lists only in-frame clones, some missing. The sample lists fewer than 50,000 clones, around nine tenths seen once, with approximately 8% in the top ten. The sample in question was PBMCs, obtained around atezolizumab (anti-PD-L1) treatment. These receptors came from a man in his sixties or seventies with urothelial cancer. Both conserved end residues are part of each CDR3. Fields, in order: CDR3 length, D gene, clone size, V gene, J gene, CDR3 DNA, CDR3 protein. D genes are given only for firm matches. The size field is filled for only some rows; it gives once, few, many or a size class.

len: 18
d_gene: .
abundance: .
v_gene: TRBV18
j_gene: TRBJ2-2
CDR3nt: TGTGCCAGCTCACCCCTTCACGCCCAGGGGAGGAACACCGGGGAGCTGTTTTTT
CDR3aa: CASSPLHAQGRNTGELFF

len: 19
d_gene: .
abundance: .
v_gene: TRBV23-1
j_gene: TRBJ2-2
CDR3nt: TGCGCCAGCAGTCAATCTTTGCTTCTGGGAGCCGCGAACACCGGGGAGCTGTTTTTT
CDR3aa: CASSQSLLLGAANTGELFF

len: 16
d_gene: .
abundance: .
v_gene: TRBV19
j_gene: TRBJ2-5
CDR3nt: TGTGCCAGTAGTATAGGGGTACGGACGGGGGAAGAGACCCAGTACTTC
CDR3aa: CASSIGVRTGEETQYF

len: 15
d_gene: .
abundance: .
v_gene: TRBV6-5
j_gene: TRBJ2-1
CDR3nt: TGTGCCAGCAGTTACCTCGGGAAACAATACAATGAGCAGTTCTTC
CDR3aa: CASSYLGKQYNEQFF

len: 14
d_gene: TRBD2
abundance: .
v_gene: TRBV29-1
j_gene: TRBJ2-1
CDR3nt: TGCAGCGTACTGGGACTAGCGGGACGCAATGAGCAGTTCTTC
CDR3aa: CSVLGLAGRNEQFF

len: 18
d_gene: TRBD2
abundance: .
v_gene: TRBV30
j_gene: TRBJ2-5
CDR3nt: TGTGCCTGGCGGACTAGCGGATTTAGACGAGGGACCCAAGAGACCCAGTACTTC
CDR3aa: CAWRTSGFRRGTQETQYF

len: 13
d_gene: .
abundance: few
v_gene: TRBV9
j_gene: TRBJ1-2
CDR3nt: TGTGCCAGCAGCGTAGGTTGGGGCTCTGGCTACACCTTC
CDR3aa: CASSVGWGSGYTF

len: 14
d_gene: .
abundance: .
v_gene: TRBV28
j_gene: TRBJ1-5
CDR3nt: TGTGCCAGCACCCCAGGGCTGAGCAATCAGCCCCAGCATTTT
CDR3aa: CASTPGLSNQPQHF

len: 15
d_gene: .
abundance: once
v_gene: TRBV7-2
j_gene: TRBJ2-3
CDR3nt: TGTGCCAGCAGCTTAGCGGGGGCGGGGGCAGATACGCAGTATTTT
CDR3aa: CASSLAGAGADTQYF

len: 12
d_gene: .
abundance: .
v_gene: TRBV5-1
j_gene: TRBJ1-3
CDR3nt: TGCGCCAGCAGCGACACACTGGACACCATATATTTT
CDR3aa: CASSDTLDTIYF

len: 15
d_gene: .
abundance: .
v_gene: TRBV9
j_gene: TRBJ1-2
CDR3nt: TGTGCCAGCAGCGTAGGGGGCAGTTTTAACTATGGCTACACCTTC
CDR3aa: CASSVGGSFNYGYTF

len: 15
d_gene: TRBD1
abundance: .
v_gene: TRBV7-2
j_gene: TRBJ2-2
CDR3nt: TGTGCCAGCAGCATTAACCAGGGGGCCACCGGGGAGCTGTTTTTT
CDR3aa: CASSINQGATGELFF

len: 15
d_gene: .
abundance: .
v_gene: TRBV27
j_gene: TRBJ2-7
CDR3nt: TGTGCCAGCAGTCTTGCCGGGACTCTAACCTACGAGCAGTACTTC
CDR3aa: CASSLAGTLTYEQYF

len: 15
d_gene: TRBD2
abundance: .
v_gene: TRBV2
j_gene: TRBJ2-7
CDR3nt: TGTGCCAGCAGTAAAGGGGCTAGCGGGAGGAACGAGCAGTACTTC
CDR3aa: CASSKGASGRNEQYF

len: 9
d_gene: .
abundance: .
v_gene: TRBV6-5
j_gene: TRBJ1-2
CDR3nt: TGTGCCAGCGGGGGGTATTACACCTTC
CDR3aa: CASGGYYTF

len: 12
d_gene: TRBD1
abundance: .
v_gene: TRBV5-4
j_gene: TRBJ2-3
CDR3nt: TGTGCCAGCAGCTTGGGGGACAGGGTGCAGTATTTT
CDR3aa: CASSLGDRVQYF

len: 14
d_gene: .
abundance: .
v_gene: TRBV19
j_gene: TRBJ1-5
CDR3nt: TGTGCCAGTAGTTTCAGGGAGGGGAATCAGCCCCAGCATTTT
CDR3aa: CASSFREGNQPQHF

len: 14
d_gene: .
abundance: .
v_gene: TRBV5-4
j_gene: TRBJ2-5
CDR3nt: TGTGCCAGCAGCCCAGGCAGGGGCCAAGAGACCCAGTACTTC
CDR3aa: CASSPGRGQETQYF

len: 14
d_gene: TRBD1
abundance: once
v_gene: TRBV6-1
j_gene: TRBJ2-7
CDR3nt: TGTGCCAGCAGTCTCCGGGACAGGACCTACGAGCAGTACTTC
CDR3aa: CASSLRDRTYEQYF

len: 12
d_gene: .
abundance: few
v_gene: TRBV29-1
j_gene: TRBJ1-4
CDR3nt: TGCAGCGCTTCGACAGGAACCGAAAAACTGTTTTTT
CDR3aa: CSASTGTEKLFF

len: 14
d_gene: TRBD1
abundance: .
v_gene: TRBV18
j_gene: TRBJ1-1
CDR3nt: TGTGCCAGCTCACTAGGACAGGGTTCCACTGAAGCTTTCTTT
CDR3aa: CASSLGQGSTEAFF

len: 15
d_gene: .
abundance: .
v_gene: TRBV7-9
j_gene: TRBJ1-1
CDR3nt: TGTGCCAGCAGCTTACCCCCCGGGGTGAACACTGAAGCTTTCTTT
CDR3aa: CASSLPPGVNTEAFF

len: 13
d_gene: .
abundance: .
v_gene: TRBV11-2
j_gene: TRBJ2-3
CDR3nt: TGTGCCAGCCGCTCTGGGCGCACAGATACGCAGTATTTT
CDR3aa: CASRSGRTDTQYF

len: 16
d_gene: TRBD2
abundance: .
v_gene: TRBV5-6
j_gene: TRBJ2-3
CDR3nt: TGTGCCAGCAGCTTGGCGGGACTAGGCTCCGGAGATACGCAGTATTTT
CDR3aa: CASSLAGLGSGDTQYF

len: 14
d_gene: .
abundance: .
v_gene: TRBV10-3
j_gene: TRBJ1-2
CDR3nt: TGTGCCATCAGTTCGACAGGATCTAACTATGGCTACACCTTC
CDR3aa: CAISSTGSNYGYTF

len: 16
d_gene: .
abundance: .
v_gene: TRBV2
j_gene: TRBJ2-2
CDR3nt: TGTGCCGCAGCGAATTCCAGGGTTCTCTTCACCGGGGAGCTGTTTTTT
CDR3aa: CAAANSRVLFTGELFF

len: 13
d_gene: .
abundance: .
v_gene: TRBV28
j_gene: TRBJ2-2
CDR3nt: TGTGCCAGCAGTAGCCCCTCCCCCGGGGAGCTGTTTTTT
CDR3aa: CASSSPSPGELFF

len: 12
d_gene: .
abundance: few
v_gene: TRBV7-2
j_gene: TRBJ2-7
CDR3nt: TGTGCCAGCAGCCCCTGGCCGAACGAGCAGTACTTC
CDR3aa: CASSPWPNEQYF

len: 13
d_gene: TRBD2
abundance: .
v_gene: TRBV5-1
j_gene: TRBJ2-5
CDR3nt: TGCGCCAGCAGCTTTAGCGGGAGTGAGACCCAGTACTTC
CDR3aa: CASSFSGSETQYF

len: 15
d_gene: TRBD1
abundance: .
v_gene: TRBV7-8
j_gene: TRBJ1-5
CDR3nt: TGTGCCAGCAGCTTGGACAGGGTAAACAATCAGCCCCAGCATTTT
CDR3aa: CASSLDRVNNQPQHF

len: 15
d_gene: TRBD2
abundance: .
v_gene: TRBV25-1
j_gene: TRBJ2-3
CDR3nt: TGTGCCAGCTCCTGGACTAGCGGGAGGTCAGATACGCAGTATTTT
CDR3aa: CASSWTSGRSDTQYF

len: 14
d_gene: TRBD1
abundance: .
v_gene: TRBV19
j_gene: TRBJ1-5
CDR3nt: TGTGCCAGTAGTACCACAGGGGGTTGGGAGCCCCAGCATTTT
CDR3aa: CASSTTGGWEPQHF

len: 18
d_gene: TRBD2
abundance: .
v_gene: TRBV18
j_gene: TRBJ2-1
CDR3nt: TGTGCCAGCTCACCATTGTCCGAAGCGGGAGGTACCTACAATGAGCAGTTCTTC
CDR3aa: CASSPLSEAGGTYNEQFF

len: 17
d_gene: .
abundance: once
v_gene: TRBV28
j_gene: TRBJ2-7
CDR3nt: TGTGCCAGCAGTTTCTCACCGGACTTCGTAAGCTCCTACGAGCAGTACTTC
CDR3aa: CASSFSPDFVSSYEQYF

len: 16
d_gene: TRBD2
abundance: once
v_gene: TRBV6-5
j_gene: TRBJ2-5
CDR3nt: TGTGCCAGCAGTTACTCAGGGACTAGCGGGCAAGAGACCCAGTACTTC
CDR3aa: CASSYSGTSGQETQYF

len: 15
d_gene: TRBD2
abundance: .
v_gene: TRBV5-6
j_gene: TRBJ2-2
CDR3nt: TGTGCCAGCAGCTCGGGCGGGAGCGGAACCGGGGAGCTGTTTTTT
CDR3aa: CASSSGGSGTGELFF

len: 14
d_gene: .
abundance: .
v_gene: TRBV10-1
j_gene: TRBJ2-2
CDR3nt: TGCGCCAGCAGTGTAGGACAGCTCGGCGGGGAGCTGTTTTTT
CDR3aa: CASSVGQLGGELFF

len: 13
d_gene: TRBD2
abundance: .
v_gene: TRBV11-1
j_gene: TRBJ2-5
CDR3nt: TGTGCCAGCAGCCCCGGCGGGGGAGGTCTCCAGTACTTC
CDR3aa: CASSPGGGGLQYF

len: 17
d_gene: TRBD2
abundance: few
v_gene: TRBV9
j_gene: TRBJ2-2
CDR3nt: TGTGCCAGCAGCTCAAGTGAGACTAGCGGGAACACCGGGGAGCTGTTTTTT
CDR3aa: CASSSSETSGNTGELFF

len: 13
d_gene: .
abundance: .
v_gene: TRBV2
j_gene: TRBJ1-4
CDR3nt: TGTGCCACCGATGAGGGGGTAGGGGAAAAACTGTTTTTT
CDR3aa: CATDEGVGEKLFF

len: 14
d_gene: .
abundance: .
v_gene: TRBV7-8
j_gene: TRBJ2-7
CDR3nt: TGTGCCTCAGCCCCCCTAGCGCTCTCCTACGAGCAGTACTTC
CDR3aa: CASAPLALSYEQYF

len: 16
d_gene: TRBD1
abundance: .
v_gene: TRBV10-3
j_gene: TRBJ1-2
CDR3nt: TGTGCCATCAGTAGGGGGACGGGACAGCCTAACTATGGCTACACCTTC
CDR3aa: CAISRGTGQPNYGYTF

len: 13
d_gene: TRBD2
abundance: .
v_gene: TRBV30
j_gene: TRBJ2-7
CDR3nt: TGTGCCTGGAGTGTTAGCGGGAGTCTCGAGCAGTACTTC
CDR3aa: CAWSVSGSLEQYF

len: 12
d_gene: .
abundance: .
v_gene: TRBV29-1
j_gene: TRBJ2-1
CDR3nt: TGCAGCGTTGACGGAGTGTCCAATGAGCAGTTCTTC
CDR3aa: CSVDGVSNEQFF

len: 16
d_gene: TRBD1
abundance: .
v_gene: TRBV6-5
j_gene: TRBJ2-3
CDR3nt: TGTGCCAGCAGTTACGCTCCGGGACAGGGTCAAGATACGCAGTATTTT
CDR3aa: CASSYAPGQGQDTQYF

len: 13
d_gene: .
abundance: once
v_gene: TRBV7-3
j_gene: TRBJ1-1
CDR3nt: TGTGCCAGCAGCTTGGCAGGGGACACTGAAGCTTTCTTT
CDR3aa: CASSLAGDTEAFF

len: 17
d_gene: TRBD2
abundance: .
v_gene: TRBV7-8
j_gene: TRBJ2-1
CDR3nt: TGTGCCAGCAGCCTATTATCTAGCGGTAACGTGAACCATGAGCAGTTCTTC
CDR3aa: CASSLLSSGNVNHEQFF

len: 15
d_gene: TRBD2
abundance: .
v_gene: TRBV29-1
j_gene: TRBJ2-2
CDR3nt: TGCAGCGTTGGTAATAGCGGGACGAACACCGGGGAGCTGTTTTTT
CDR3aa: CSVGNSGTNTGELFF

len: 17
d_gene: .
abundance: .
v_gene: TRBV28
j_gene: TRBJ1-4
CDR3nt: TGTGCCAGCAGTTTCACCCAGGGGCACCGAAATAATGAAAAACTGTTTTTT
CDR3aa: CASSFTQGHRNNEKLFF

len: 11
d_gene: .
abundance: .
v_gene: TRBV28
j_gene: TRBJ2-2
CDR3nt: TGTGCCAGCAGGCGGGCCGGGGAGCTGTTTTTT
CDR3aa: CASRRAGELFF

len: 15
d_gene: TRBD1
abundance: .
v_gene: TRBV29-1
j_gene: TRBJ2-3
CDR3nt: TGCAGCCTCTTACAGGGACAGGAAACCACAGATACGCAGTATTTT
CDR3aa: CSLLQGQETTDTQYF

len: 13
d_gene: .
abundance: .
v_gene: TRBV6-4
j_gene: TRBJ2-1
CDR3nt: TGTGCCAGCAGTGACTCCTCTCGGGATGAGCAGTTCTTC
CDR3aa: CASSDSSRDEQFF